These T cell receptor beta chains were read from a single sample in a study of blood T cell repertoires in COVID-19. Clones were read by immunoSEQ multiplex PCR, and TCRdb kept only the in-frame ones, dropping some. The top ten hold roughly 4% of the sample, which has 250,000 to 300,000 clones, approximately 80% seen once. The source material was peripheral blood. The receptors derive from a man between 60 and 75 years old with acute or convalescent COVID-19. Both conserved end residues are part of each CDR3. The order of the fields is V gene, J gene, CDR3 protein.

>TRBV2|TRBJ2-7
CASRSTGYEQYF
>TRBV11-2|TRBJ1-1
CASSLIRGTEAFF
>TRBV15|TRBJ2-5
CATSSGLSGRFEETQYF
>TRBV3-1/TRBV3-2|TRBJ1-6
CASSLRVRSPLHF
>TRBV6-5|TRBJ1-2
CASSSTGGNYGYTF
>TRBV4-1|TRBJ1-2
CASSQDGRGNYGYTF
>TRBV6-2/TRBV6-3|TRBJ1-5
CASSPDRQYSNQPQHF
>TRBV6-5|TRBJ1-1
CASSYSGQSTEAFF
>TRBV6-1|TRBJ1-1
CASSEQAFSNTEAFF
>TRBV11-1|TRBJ2-7
CASSSYQGAHYEQYF
>TRBV6-5|TRBJ1-4
CASGVWGATNEKLFF
>TRBV10-3|TRBJ2-7
CAISGLAGVTYEQYF
>TRBV7-8|TRBJ2-5
CASSFPDQRGGGETQYF
>TRBV6-5|TRBJ1-1
CASIDRASNTEAFF
>TRBV20-1|TRBJ2-1
CSASPASGVPGTKYNEQFF